This entry features one T cell receptor (beta chain) sequence. Per the original methods: Reference gene primers were amplified, and this amplification served to estimate nucleated cell counts. The method was immunoSEQ multiplex PCR; TCRdb's version includes in-frame clones alone and lacks a portion of them. That table is the source of V, J and clone size, and D and trimming were worked out from the DNA. The table has 200,000 to 300,000 clones, 83% seen once. The germline V gene has CDR1 LNHDA and CDR2 SQIVND (reference sequence). This CDR3 region has 15 residues. Trimming took 3 bases from V and 6 from J; bases not matched to a gene: 8. The data were taken from a study of blood T cell repertoires in COVID-19. Looking at the study overall: The United States, Italy and Spain supplied acute and convalescent COVID-19 samples. From T cells, B-cell-depleted T cells, or PBMCs came the material, which was cDNA or gDNA.

The sequenced sample was peripheral blood. The V call is TRBV19, the J call TRBJ2-7, with 10 bases matching TRBD2. The receptor comes from a human donor in a cohort sampled during active COVID-19. The CDR3 sequence: CASSIGVAGGGEQYF. CDR3 in DNA: TGTGCCAGTAGTATTGGAGTAGCGGGAGGTGGCGAGCAGTACTTC.